A single sample is the source of the 6 T cell receptor beta chains below, sequenced in a study of blood T cell repertoires in COVID-19. This table comes from immunoSEQ multiplex PCR, and its TCRdb copy is limited to in-frame clones, with some not included. The sample includes 55,000 to 70,000 clones, more than 70% of them seen just once. Sequenced: peripheral blood. Every receptor here comes from a man in his 60s with acute or convalescent COVID-19.

The V gene is TRBV19, the J gene TRBJ2-5; 9 bases are shared with TRBD2. The V gene end was trimmed by 5 bases and the J gene end by 5 bases; junction bases not matched to a gene: 6. The CDR3 length is 14 residues. The germline CDR1 and CDR2 sequences are LNHDA and SQIVND (reference sequence). The CDR3 DNA follows: TGTGCCAGTAGTTCTAGCGGGACCGTGGAGACCCAGTACTTC. This gives the protein CASSSSGTVETQYF.

The J gene is TRBJ1-3, the V gene TRBV20-1; D unclear. The CDR3 sequence is 11 residues long. The V and J ends lost 0 bases and 6 bases respectively, with 3 bases between them. Germline V lookup: CDR1 DFQATT, CDR2 SNEGSKA (reference sequence). The CDR3 sequence is CSARDQNTIYF. DNA of the CDR3: TGCAGTGCTAGAGATCAAAACACCATATATTTT.

This clone has a handful of counts. The genes are TRBV7-3 and TRBJ2-3; the match to TRBD2 covers 9 bases. CDR1 is SGHTA, CDR2 FQGTGA, per germline. V lost 3 bases, J lost 4 bases, and 2 bases stayed unmatched. This CDR3 is 14 amino acids long. The chain's CDR3 is CASSFGGGADTQYF. In nucleotides, the CDR3 is TGTGCCAGCAGCTTCGGCGGGGGGGCAGATACGCAGTATTTT.

V gene TRBV12-3 or TRBV12-4 combines with J gene TRBJ1-2; D may be TRBD1 (6 bases). V lost 2 bases and J 4 bases, leaving 8 bases between the germline ends. The CDR3 covers 13 residues. CDR3 in amino acids: CASSLRGGYGYTF. CDR3 nucleotides: TGTGCCAGCAGTTTAAGAGGGGGCTATGGCTACACCTTC.

The chain uses TRBV5-1 and TRBJ2-5; D may be TRBD2 (6 bases). Germline V gene lookup returns CDR1 SGHRS and CDR2 YFSETQ. Deletions cut 4 bases from V and 2 bases from J, with 12 bases between. The CDR3 is 14 residues long. The CDR3 bases are TGCGCCAGCAGCCCGGGGGTAGCACAAGAGACCCAGTACTTC. Residues: CASSPGVAQETQYF.

The chain is built from TRBV7-9 and TRBJ2-7; 7 bases agree with TRBD1. Trimming cost V 5 bases and J 2 bases; bases outside gene matches: 3. This CDR3 has 13 residues. The germline gives CDR1 SEHNR, CDR2 FQNEAQ (reference sequence). The CDR3 nucleotides are TGTGCCAGCAGCCCGCAGGGGGCCTACGAGCAGTACTTC. Its translation is CASSPQGAYEQYF. The full variable domain, with the rest looked up from reference TRBV7-9 and TRBJ2-7, is DTGVSQNPRHKITKRGQNVTFRCDPISEHNRLYWYRQTLGQGPEFLTYFQNEAQLEKSRLLSDRFSAERPKGSFSTLEIQRTEQGDSAMYLCASSPQGAYEQYFGPGTRLTVT.